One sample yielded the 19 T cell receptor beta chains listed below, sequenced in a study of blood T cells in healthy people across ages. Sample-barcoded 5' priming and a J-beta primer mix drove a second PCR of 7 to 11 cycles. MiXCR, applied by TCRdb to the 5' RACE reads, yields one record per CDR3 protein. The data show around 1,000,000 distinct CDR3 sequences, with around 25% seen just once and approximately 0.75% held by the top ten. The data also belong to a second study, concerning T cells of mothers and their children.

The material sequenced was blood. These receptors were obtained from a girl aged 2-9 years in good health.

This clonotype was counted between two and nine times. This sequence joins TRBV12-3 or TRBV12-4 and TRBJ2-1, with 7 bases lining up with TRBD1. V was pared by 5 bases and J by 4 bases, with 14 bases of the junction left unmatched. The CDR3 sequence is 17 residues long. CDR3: CASSPSQGQENYNEQFF. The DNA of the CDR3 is TGTGCCAGCAGTCCAAGTCAAGGACAGGAGAATTACAATGAGCAGTTCTTC.

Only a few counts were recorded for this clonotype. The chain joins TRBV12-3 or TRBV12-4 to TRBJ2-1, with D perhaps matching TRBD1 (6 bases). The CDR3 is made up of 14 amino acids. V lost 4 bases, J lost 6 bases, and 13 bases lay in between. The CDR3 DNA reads TGTGCCAGCAGTTGGTCTGGCAGGGGCAATGAGCAGTTCTTC. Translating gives CASSWSGRGNEQFF.

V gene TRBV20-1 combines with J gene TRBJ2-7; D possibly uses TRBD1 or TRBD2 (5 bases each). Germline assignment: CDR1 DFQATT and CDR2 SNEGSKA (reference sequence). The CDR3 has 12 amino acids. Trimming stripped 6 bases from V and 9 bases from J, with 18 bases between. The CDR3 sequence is CSAEETGRMQYF. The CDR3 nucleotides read TGCAGTGCGGAGGAAACGGGACGAATGCAGTACTTC.

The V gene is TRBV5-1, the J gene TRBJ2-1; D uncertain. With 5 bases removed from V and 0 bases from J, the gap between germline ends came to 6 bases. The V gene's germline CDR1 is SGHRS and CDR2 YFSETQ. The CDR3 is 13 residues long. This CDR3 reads CASSWCSYNEQFF. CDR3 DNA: TGCGCCAGCAGTTGGTGCTCCTACAATGAGCAGTTCTTC.

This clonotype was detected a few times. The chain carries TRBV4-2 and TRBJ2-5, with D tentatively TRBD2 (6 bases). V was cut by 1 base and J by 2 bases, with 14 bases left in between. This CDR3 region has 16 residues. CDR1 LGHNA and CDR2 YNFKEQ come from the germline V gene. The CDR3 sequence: CASSQASRDLQETQYF. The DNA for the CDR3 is TGTGCCAGCAGCCAAGCGTCGCGGGACCTACAAGAGACCCAGTACTTC.

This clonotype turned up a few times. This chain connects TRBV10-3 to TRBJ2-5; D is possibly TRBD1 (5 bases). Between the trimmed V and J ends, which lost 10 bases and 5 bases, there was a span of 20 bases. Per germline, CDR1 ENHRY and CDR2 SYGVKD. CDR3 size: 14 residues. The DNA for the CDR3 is TGTGCCACCAGCCCCAGGGCTTTGGACGAGACCCAGTACTTC. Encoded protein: CATSPRALDETQYF.

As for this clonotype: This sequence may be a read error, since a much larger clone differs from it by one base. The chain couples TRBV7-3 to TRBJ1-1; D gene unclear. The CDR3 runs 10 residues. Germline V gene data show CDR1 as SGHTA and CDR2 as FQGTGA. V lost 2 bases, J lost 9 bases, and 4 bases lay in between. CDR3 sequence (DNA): TGTGCCAGCAGCTTAGGCCAAGCTTTCTTT. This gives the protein CASSLGQAFF.

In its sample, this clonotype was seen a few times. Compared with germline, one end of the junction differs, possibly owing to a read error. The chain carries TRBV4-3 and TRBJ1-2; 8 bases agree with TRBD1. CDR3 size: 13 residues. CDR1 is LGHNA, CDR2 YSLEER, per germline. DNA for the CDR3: TGCGCCGGCAGCCAAGACAGGGGATATGGCTACACCTTC. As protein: CAGSQDRGYGYTF.

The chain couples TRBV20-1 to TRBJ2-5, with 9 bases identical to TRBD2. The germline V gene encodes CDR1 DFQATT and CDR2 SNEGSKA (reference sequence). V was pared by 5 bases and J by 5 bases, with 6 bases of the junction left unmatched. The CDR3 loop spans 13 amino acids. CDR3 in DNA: TGCAGTGCTTCGGGGACTAGCTACGAGACCCAGTACTTC. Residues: CSASGTSYETQYF.

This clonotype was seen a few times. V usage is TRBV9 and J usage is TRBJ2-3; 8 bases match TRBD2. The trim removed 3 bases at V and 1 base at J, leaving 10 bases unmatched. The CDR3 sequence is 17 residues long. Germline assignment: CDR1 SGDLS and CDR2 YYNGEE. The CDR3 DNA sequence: TGTGCCAGCAGCGCAAGAGACGCGGGGGGCCGCACAGATACGCAGTATTTT. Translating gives CASSARDAGGRTDTQYF.

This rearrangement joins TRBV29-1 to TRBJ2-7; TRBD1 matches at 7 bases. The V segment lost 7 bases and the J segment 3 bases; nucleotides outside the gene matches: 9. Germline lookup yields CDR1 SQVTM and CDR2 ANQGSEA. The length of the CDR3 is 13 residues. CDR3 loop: CSALTGISYEQYF. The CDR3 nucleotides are TGCAGCGCCTTGACAGGGATTAGCTACGAGCAGTACTTC.

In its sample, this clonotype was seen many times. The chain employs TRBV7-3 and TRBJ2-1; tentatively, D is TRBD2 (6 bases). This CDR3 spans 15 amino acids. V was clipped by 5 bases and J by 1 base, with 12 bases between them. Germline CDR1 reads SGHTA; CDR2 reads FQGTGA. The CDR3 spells CASSSHGSSYNEQFF. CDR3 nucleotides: TGTGCCAGCAGCAGCCACGGGAGTTCCTACAATGAGCAGTTCTTC.

The CDR3 nucleotides are TGTGCCAGTAGTACGGACAGGGAAAACATTCAGTACTTC. Protein: CASSTDRENIQYF. The V gene is TRBV19, the J gene TRBJ2-4; 8 bases fit TRBD1. The germline V gene has CDR1 LNHDA and CDR2 SQIVND (reference sequence). The CDR3 has 13 amino acids. V lost 4 bases, J lost 5 bases, and 1 base stayed unmatched.

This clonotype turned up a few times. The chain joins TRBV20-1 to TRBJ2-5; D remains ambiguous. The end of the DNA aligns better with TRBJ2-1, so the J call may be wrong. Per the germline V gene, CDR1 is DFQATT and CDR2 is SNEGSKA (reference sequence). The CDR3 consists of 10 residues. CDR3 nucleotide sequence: TGCAGTGCTAGAGATGACCCCCAGTTCTTC. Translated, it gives CSARDDPQFF.

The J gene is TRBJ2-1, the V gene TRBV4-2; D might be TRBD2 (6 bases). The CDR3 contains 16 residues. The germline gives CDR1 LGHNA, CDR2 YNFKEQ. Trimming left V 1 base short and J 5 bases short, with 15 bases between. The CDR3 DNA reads TGTGCCAGCAGCCAAGCCGCAGTATCGGGGGACAATGAGCAGTTCTTC. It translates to CASSQAAVSGDNEQFF.

The CDR3 nucleotides read TGTGCCAGCAGCGTAGGTGGGTCCCAAGAGGCTTTCTTT. Translated: CASSVGGSQEAFF. The J gene is TRBJ1-1, the V gene TRBV9; D not certain. Germline CDR1 reads SGDLS; CDR2 reads YYNGEE. Trimming removed 0 bases at V and 11 bases at J, with 14 bases between. There are 13 residues in the CDR3. Together with reference TRBV9 and TRBJ1-1, the CDR3 gives the full variable domain: DSGVTQTPKHLITATGQRVTLRCSPRSGDLSVYWYQQSLDQGLQFLIQYYNGEERAKGNILERFSAQQFPDLHSELNLSSLELGDSALYFCASSVGGSQEAFFGQGTRLTVV.

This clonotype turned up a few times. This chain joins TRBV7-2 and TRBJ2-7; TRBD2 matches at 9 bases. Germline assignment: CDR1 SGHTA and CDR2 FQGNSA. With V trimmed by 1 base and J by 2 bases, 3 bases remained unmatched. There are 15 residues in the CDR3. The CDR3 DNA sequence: TGTGCCAGCAGCTTAGGTAGCGGGGGACCCTACGAGCAGTACTTC. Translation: CASSLGSGGPYEQYF.

The CDR3 nucleotides read TGTGCCAGCAGCCCCCTGGCTGAACCCAATGAAAAACTGTTTTTT. Protein sequence: CASSPLAEPNEKLFF. The chain joins TRBV7-9 to TRBJ1-4; D call uncertain. Germline V gene data show CDR1 as SEHNR and CDR2 as FQNEAQ (reference sequence). The CDR3 consists of 15 residues. Trimming removed 5 bases at V and 5 bases at J, with 15 bases between.

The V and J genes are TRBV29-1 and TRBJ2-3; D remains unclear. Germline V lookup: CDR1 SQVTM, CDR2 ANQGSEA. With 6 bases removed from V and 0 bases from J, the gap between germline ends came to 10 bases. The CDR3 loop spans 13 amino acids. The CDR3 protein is CSVDYTSTDTQYF. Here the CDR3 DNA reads TGCAGCGTGGATTACACTAGCACAGATACGCAGTATTTT.